This section outlines one T cell receptor beta chain sequence together with its context. Libraries were prepared by immunoSEQ multiplex PCR; TCRdb keeps only in-frame clonotypes and omits some of them. This sample carries around 19,000 clones, 86% of them seen once, and the ten largest clones take under 15%. Germline CDR1 is MNHGY and CDR2 is SAAAGT. This CDR3 comprises 15 residues. The V gene end was trimmed by 10 bases and the J gene end by 3 bases; junction bases not matched to a gene: 11. The sample is drawn from a study of PD-1 blockade in classical Hodgkin lymphoma. Autologous stem cell transplantation was followed by relapse in every patient, and brentuximab vedotin exposure varied.

V and J are TRBV6-8 and TRBJ2-7, with 11 bases lining up with TRBD2. Here the sequenced sample was peripheral blood mononuclear cells (PBMCs), taken before the second cycle of nivolumab. The receptor was isolated from a human donor with classical Hodgkin lymphoma. The CDR3 protein is CATPYVSGGVYEQYF. CDR3 sequence (DNA): TGTGCCACCCCTTACGTTAGCGGGGGGGTCTACGAGCAGTACTTC.